Listed below are T cell receptor beta chains from one sample, sequenced in a study of technical replicates of blood from a handful of donors. The repertoire was sequenced with immunoSEQ multiplex PCR; TCRdb's copy has only in-frame clones and lacks some. The repertoire holds roughly 50,000 clones, with 90% to 95% as singletons. Material for sequencing was PBMCs. The receptors come from a human donor in good health. Some clones in this sample may be carry-over from other donors' samples. Each CDR3 is given with its conserved first and last residue. D genes are given only for firm matches. A row's size may be missing; if present it is once, few, many or a size class.

>.|12|.|TRBV30|TRBJ1-1
CAWSVGWTRAFF
TGTGCCTGGAGTGTAGGGTGGACACGGGCTTTCTTT
>.|16|.|TRBV19|TRBJ2-7
CASSIVWGVSSYEQYF
TGTGCCAGTAGTATAGTGTGGGGGGTTAGTTCCTACGAGCAGTACTTC
>.|15|.|TRBV9|TRBJ2-1
CASSPRLVSSNEQFF
TGTGCCAGCAGCCCCAGACTAGTTTCAAGCAATGAGCAGTTCTTC
>TRBD2|16|.|TRBV10-3|TRBJ2-7
CAISGQSLTSGYEQYF
TGTGCCATCAGTGGGCAATCCTTGACTAGCGGGTACGAGCAGTACTTC
>.|11|.|TRBV7-2|TRBJ1-1
CASSPGGGAFF
TGTGCCAGCAGCCCGGGCGGGGGCGCTTTCTTT
>.|16|.|TRBV7-8|TRBJ1-3
CASSSRSPGSGNTIYF
TGTGCCAGCAGCTCTCGGTCCCCGGGGTCTGGAAACACCATATATTTT
>.|18|.|TRBV5-1|TRBJ2-3
CASSLVLRGGASTDTQYF
TGCGCCAGCAGCTTGGTCCTAAGGGGGGGAGCTAGCACAGATACGCAGTATTTT
>TRBD1|15|.|TRBV27|TRBJ1-4
CASSRRGPANEKLFF
TGTGCCAGCAGTCGCAGGGGGCCGGCTAATGAAAAACTGTTTTTT
>.|13|.|TRBV19|TRBJ1-1
CASSVAQNTEAFF
TGTGCCAGTAGTGTGGCCCAGAACACTGAAGCTTTCTTT
>TRBD1|15|once|TRBV6-6|TRBJ1-2
CASRDRGQGDYGYTF
TGTGCCAGCAGAGATCGCGGACAGGGGGACTATGGCTACACCTTC
>.|14|.|TRBV7-2|TRBJ2-5
CASSLGQQQETQYF
TGTGCCAGCAGCTTAGGACAGCAACAAGAGACCCAGTACTTC
>.|13|once|TRBV7-2|TRBJ1-6
CASSPNVGRALHF
TGTGCCAGCAGCCCCAATGTGGGGAGGGCCCTCCACTTT
>.|15|.|TRBV9|TRBJ2-5
CASSVGMNRQETQYF
TGTGCCAGCAGCGTAGGTATGAACAGACAAGAGACCCAGTACTTC
>.|16|once|TRBV6-6|TRBJ2-3
CASSYKFRGLTDTQYF
TGTGCCAGCAGCTACAAATTTCGGGGTCTTACAGATACGCAGTATTTT
>TRBD1|18|.|TRBV4-3|TRBJ2-3
CASSRGTGPGGETDTQYF
TGCGCCAGCAGCCGGGGGACAGGGCCCGGCGGAGAGACAGATACGCAGTATTTT
>TRBD1|14|.|TRBV6-5|TRBJ2-7
CASKHGQGTYEQYF
TGTGCCAGCAAGCACGGACAGGGAACCTACGAGCAGTACTTC
>TRBD2|15|.|TRBV9|TRBJ2-7
CASSVELAGSHEQYF
TGTGCCAGCAGCGTAGAGTTAGCGGGGTCCCACGAGCAGTACTTC
>.|12|.|TRBV2|TRBJ1-5
CASSGRGQPQHF
TGTGCCAGCAGTGGAAGGGGTCAGCCCCAGCATTTT
>TRBD1|15|.|TRBV5-1|TRBJ2-7
CASSPGTGQSWEQYF
TGCGCCAGCAGCCCTGGGACAGGCCAATCTTGGGAGCAGTACTTC
>.|14|.|TRBV18|TRBJ2-7
CASSPPRDRNEQYF
TGTGCCAGCTCACCACCCCGCGACAGAAACGAGCAGTACTTC
>.|15|.|TRBV19|TRBJ1-4
CASSLQGRPNEKLFF
TGTGCCAGTAGTCTCCAGGGGCGGCCTAATGAAAAACTGTTTTTT
>TRBD2|18|few|TRBV4-2|TRBJ2-1
CASSQDWSGGGSYNEQFF
TGTGCCAGCAGCCAAGATTGGAGCGGGGGGGGCTCCTACAATGAGCAGTTCTTC
>.|16|.|TRBV5-4|TRBJ2-3
CASGAVKGLSTDTQYF
TGTGCCAGCGGAGCCGTGAAGGGGCTAAGCACAGATACGCAGTATTTT
>.|14|.|TRBV6-1|TRBJ2-2
CASISGANTGELFF
TGTGCCAGCATTTCAGGGGCGAACACCGGGGAGCTGTTTTTT
>.|11|.|TRBV28|TRBJ2-7
CASRDRDTEYF
TGTGCCAGCAGGGACCGGGACACCGAGTACTTC
>.|15|.|TRBV7-9|TRBJ1-4
CASCIQDTTNEKLFF
TGTGCCAGCTGCATCCAGGATACAACTAATGAAAAACTGTTTTTT
>.|14|.|TRBV6-1|TRBJ1-6
CASSVKGLGSPLHF
TGTGCCAGCAGTGTTAAGGGGTTGGGATCACCCCTCCACTTT
>TRBD2|15|.|TRBV9|TRBJ2-2
CASSTTAGYTGELFF
TGTGCCAGCAGTACCACAGCGGGGTACACCGGGGAGCTGTTTTTT
>.|17|.|TRBV4-3|TRBJ2-1
CASSRTGTVSSYNEQFF
TGCGCCAGCAGCCGCACCGGAACAGTTAGCTCCTACAATGAGCAGTTCTTC
>TRBD2|15|.|TRBV15|TRBJ2-5
CATGAAGGGQETQYF
TGTGCCACTGGGGCCGCGGGGGGAGGCCAAGAGACCCAGTACTTC
>TRBD1|15|.|TRBV25-1|TRBJ2-7
CASSDSGTAHYEQYF
TGTGCCAGCAGTGATTCGGGGACAGCCCACTACGAGCAGTACTTC
>.|15|.|TRBV6-5|TRBJ2-7
CASSLDPPSAHEQYF
TGTGCCAGCAGTTTAGACCCGCCCAGCGCCCACGAGCAGTACTTC
>.|14|.|TRBV5-1|TRBJ2-5
CASSFRVLSETQYF
TGCGCCAGCAGTTTCAGGGTCTTAAGCGAGACCCAGTACTTC
>.|12|.|TRBV5-1|TRBJ2-1
CASRGRWNEQFF
TGCGCCAGCAGGGGCCGGTGGAATGAGCAGTTCTTC
>.|15|.|TRBV4-3|TRBJ1-2
CASSPEEEGNYGYTF
TGCGCCAGCAGCCCAGAAGAGGAGGGAAACTATGGCTACACCTTC
>TRBD2|15|.|TRBV19|TRBJ2-1
CASSIGGSGRGEQFF
TGTGCCAGTAGTATAGGCGGTAGCGGGAGGGGTGAGCAGTTCTTC
>.|13|.|TRBV7-3|TRBJ1-1
CASSGGPNTEAFF
TGTGCCAGCAGCGGTGGCCCGAACACTGAAGCTTTCTTT
>TRBD1|14|.|TRBV4-3|TRBJ2-7
CASGVGTGSYEQYF
TGCGCCAGCGGGGTCGGGACAGGGTCTTATGAGCAGTACTTC
>.|13|.|TRBV2|TRBJ2-7
CASSRPGSYEQYF
TGTGCCAGCAGTCGTCCGGGATCCTACGAGCAGTACTTC
>TRBD1|15|.|TRBV15|TRBJ1-2
CATSLGQGSFYGYTF
TGTGCCACCAGCCTCGGACAGGGGTCATTCTATGGCTACACCTTC
>.|15|once|TRBV7-3|TRBJ2-7
CASSPSAVASYEQYF
TGTGCCAGCAGCCCGAGCGCCGTTGCCTCCTACGAGCAGTACTTC
>.|13|.|TRBV6-5|TRBJ2-7
CASSSGTTYEQYF
TGTGCCAGCAGCTCCGGGACAACCTACGAGCAGTACTTC
>.|15|.|TRBV7-2|TRBJ1-4
CASSLGQFLGEKLFF
TGTGCCAGCAGCTTAGGGCAGTTTCTAGGTGAAAAACTGTTTTTT
>TRBD2|12|.|TRBV30|TRBJ2-7
CAWQRDIYEQYF
TGTGCCTGGCAGCGGGATATATACGAGCAGTACTTC
>TRBD2|14|.|TRBV2|TRBJ2-7
CASSGTSGSYEQYF
TGTGCCAGCAGCGGGACTAGCGGGAGTTACGAGCAGTACTTC
>TRBD1|15|.|TRBV2|TRBJ2-3
CASSTDGTGPDTQYF
TGTGCCAGCAGTACGGATGGGACAGGCCCGGATACGCAGTATTTT
>TRBD1|17|.|TRBV7-3|TRBJ2-1
CASSPTRADRGRNEQFF
TGTGCCAGCAGCCCTACCAGGGCGGACAGGGGGCGGAATGAGCAGTTCTTC
>.|14|.|TRBV30|TRBJ2-7
CAWSVFSTLDEQYF
TGTGCCTGGAGTGTATTTAGCACTTTGGACGAGCAGTACTTC
>.|16|.|TRBV12-5|TRBJ2-2
CASGLVPDLVAGELFF
TGTGCTAGTGGTTTGGTGCCAGACTTGGTGGCCGGGGAGCTGTTTTTT
>TRBD2|14|.|TRBV4-1|TRBJ2-1
CASSPWAGDNEQFF
TGCGCCAGCAGCCCGTGGGCGGGGGACAATGAGCAGTTCTTC
>.|16|few|TRBV5-1|TRBJ1-1
CASSLGRGRMNTEAFF
TGCGCCAGCAGCTTGGGGCGGGGTAGAATGAACACTGAAGCTTTCTTT
>TRBD2|15|.|TRBV5-6|TRBJ2-1
CAGSPTAGVYNEQFF
TGTGCCGGCAGCCCTACAGCGGGGGTCTACAATGAGCAGTTCTTC
>.|13|.|TRBV10-3|TRBJ1-2
CAISVLQESGYTF
TGTGCCATCAGTGTTTTGCAGGAATCTGGCTACACCTTC
>.|16|few|TRBV4-3|TRBJ2-1
CASSQEADSFYNEQFF
TGCGCCAGCAGCCAAGAGGCAGACAGCTTCTACAATGAGCAGTTCTTC
>.|11|.|TRBV20-1|TRBJ1-1
CSARGGTEAFF
TGCAGTGCTAGGGGAGGGACTGAAGCTTTCTTT
>.|15|.|TRBV2|TRBJ2-5
CASMAGTSYQETQYF
TGTGCCAGCATGGCCGGGACTTCATACCAAGAGACCCAGTACTTC
>TRBD1|16|once|TRBV4-3|TRBJ2-3
CASSPGQDRRGDTQYF
TGCGCCAGCAGCCCCGGACAGGATCGAAGGGGAGATACGCAGTATTTT
>.|15|.|TRBV7-2|TRBJ1-6
CASSLGISRNSPLHF
TGTGCCAGCAGCTTAGGCATTTCACGGAATTCACCCCTCCACTTT
>.|12|.|TRBV6-5|TRBJ1-2
CASSYRGGGYTF
TGTGCCAGCAGTTACCGGGGAGGGGGCTACACCTTC